This T cell receptor (beta chain) was obtained from a study of blood T cell repertoires in COVID-19. Study at large: COVID-19 samples collected from the United States, Italy and Spain covered acute and convalescent phases. PBMCs, B-cell-depleted T cells, or T cells were the source of the cDNA or gDNA that made up the material.

Regarding this clone: One junction end disagrees with the germline gene, perhaps due to a read error.

The CDR3 is made up of 15 amino acids. CDR1 and CDR2 (germline): SGHKS, YYEKEE (reference sequence). Source study methods: Researchers report that nucleated cell counts were estimated from reference gene primer amplification. Sequenced by immunoSEQ multiplex PCR; TCRdb stores in-frame clones only, minus some. Clone size and V and J calls were adopted from that table, with D and trimming inferred from the DNA. Of about 98,000 clones listed, 65% to 85% were seen once; the top ten hold around a tenth. This receptor was taken from a woman older than 75 with acute or convalescent COVID-19. Sequenced: peripheral blood. V and J are TRBV5-5 and TRBJ1-1, with 7 bases aligning to TRBD1. CDR3 bases: TGTGCCAGCAGGTTGGAGGGACAGAAGAACACTGAAGCTTTCTTT. Protein sequence: CASRLEGQKNTEAFF.